These 7 T cell receptor beta chains were all obtained from the same sample, sequenced in a study of monozygotic twins with inflammatory bowel disease. Using the 5' RACE reads, TCRdb records one entry per CDR3 protein without DNA. The repertoire shows approximately 110,000 distinct CDR3 sequences; the top ten hold approximately 13%. Sequenced sample: blood. The receptors derive from a human donor with ulcerative colitis or Crohn's disease, or a healthy co-twin of an affected twin (not recorded which).

The chain carries TRBV7-9 and TRBJ1-1. The CDR3 has 12 amino acids. Germline assignment: CDR1 SEHNR and CDR2 FQNEAQ (reference sequence). The CDR3 loop is CASSSLYTEAFF.

The rearrangement uses TRBV18 and TRBJ1-1. CDR1 and CDR2 from the germline V gene are KGHSH and LQKENI. The CDR3 spans 14 residues. The CDR3: CASSPTSGSDEAFF.

The V call is TRBV7-9, the J call TRBJ2-5; absent DNA, TCRdb's TRBD1 call cannot be checked. The germline V gene has CDR1 SEHNR and CDR2 FQNEAQ (reference sequence). There are 13 residues in the CDR3. CDR3 in amino acids: CAISLAGAETQYF.

The genes are TRBV28 and TRBJ2-7; absent DNA, TCRdb's TRBD1 call cannot be checked. The CDR3 is made up of 12 amino acids. The germline V gene has CDR1 MDHEN and CDR2 SYDVKM. CDR3 amino acids: CASTLQGYEQYF.

The rearrangement joins TRBV7-2 to TRBJ1-6. This CDR3 is built from 15 residues. Germline assignment: CDR1 SGHTA and CDR2 FQGNSA. The CDR3 is CASSADGTYNSPLHF.

The rearrangement joins TRBV20-1 to TRBJ2-5; TCRdb indicates TRBD2, and absent DNA this call remains unverified. The CDR3 is 15 amino acids. Looked up from germline, CDR1 is DFQATT and CDR2 is SNEGSKA (reference sequence). CDR3 in amino acids: CSAPRRGGRVETQYF.

This chain connects TRBV5-6 to TRBJ1-6; the TRBD1 assignment by TCRdb is unverifiable without DNA. The CDR3 is 14 amino acids. Germline lookup yields CDR1 SGHDT and CDR2 YYEEEE. The CDR3 loop reads CASSLGRTNSPLHF.